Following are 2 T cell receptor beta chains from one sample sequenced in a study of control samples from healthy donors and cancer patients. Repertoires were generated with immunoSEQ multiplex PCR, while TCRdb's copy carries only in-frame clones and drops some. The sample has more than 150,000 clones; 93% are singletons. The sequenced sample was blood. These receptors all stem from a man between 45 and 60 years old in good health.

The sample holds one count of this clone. In nucleotides, the CDR3 is TGTGCCAGCAGCGCGGACGGGAACACTGAAGCTTTCTTT. Its protein is CASSADGNTEAFF. The V call is TRBV3-1 (or the pseudogene TRBV3-2), the J call TRBJ1-1; D is ambiguous. V was shortened by 5 bases and J by 1 base, with 8 bases between the two germline ends. This CDR3 is built from 13 residues. Per the germline V gene, CDR1 is LGHDT and CDR2 is YNNKEL (reference sequence).

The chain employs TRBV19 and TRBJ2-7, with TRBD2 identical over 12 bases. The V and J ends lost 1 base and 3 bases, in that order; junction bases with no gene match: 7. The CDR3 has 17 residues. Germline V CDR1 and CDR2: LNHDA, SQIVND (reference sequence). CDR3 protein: CASSIAASGRAGYEQYF. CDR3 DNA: TGTGCCAGTAGTATAGCGGCTAGCGGGAGGGCCGGCTACGAGCAGTACTTC.